The 12 T cell receptor beta chains below all came from one sample that was sequenced in a study of cytomegalovirus exposure and HLA in healthy donors. PCR employed 60 Vbeta and 13 Jbeta primers. The assay was immunoSEQ multiplex PCR, and TCRdb's table has in-frame clones only and misses some. The sample includes about 150,000 clones, approximately 80% seen only once; the top ten take roughly 4.3%. What was sequenced was PBMCs. Every receptor here comes from a male donor in good health and CMV-seronegative.

The chain links TRBV14 to TRBJ2-6; D may be TRBD1 (5 bases). Trimming cost V 2 bases and J 1 base, with 9 bases left between them. CDR3 length: 16 residues. Per germline, CDR1 SGHDN and CDR2 FVKESK. The CDR3 region has the DNA TGTGCCAGCAGCCAATTCCAGGGTTCTGGGGCCAACGTCCTGACTTTC. Translation gives CASSQFQGSGANVLTF.

This chain links TRBV5-1 with TRBJ2-5, with 8 bases lining up with TRBD1. This CDR3 has 14 residues. The ends lost 1 base at V and 1 base at J; junction bases unmatched: 0. Germline lookup yields CDR1 SGHRS and CDR2 YFSETQ. CDR3 sequence: CASSLTGGQETQYF. CDR3 in DNA: TGCGCCAGCAGCTTGACAGGGGGCCAAGAGACCCAGTACTTC.

The chain combines TRBV5-6 with TRBJ2-1; D is possibly TRBD2 (5 bases). Looked up from germline, CDR1 is SGHDT and CDR2 is YYEEEE. The CDR3 spans 16 residues. V lost 4 bases to trimming and J lost 0 bases, with 14 bases between them. The CDR3 bases are TGTGCCAGCAGCCTACAGTCCGACTACTCCTACAATGAGCAGTTCTTC. Residues: CASSLQSDYSYNEQFF. Complete variable domain (other parts from reference TRBV5-6 and TRBJ2-1): DAGVTQSPTHLIKTRGQQVTLRCSPKSGHDTVSWYQQALGQGPQFIFQYYEEEERQRGNFPDRFSGHQFPNYSSELNVNALLLGDSALYLCASSLQSDYSYNEQFFGPGTRLTVL.

This clone has more than one count but fewer than ten. The rearrangement uses TRBV20-1 and TRBJ1-1; D is unclear. This CDR3 region has 11 residues. The germline gives CDR1 DFQATT, CDR2 SNEGSKA (reference sequence). Trimming pared 7 bases from V and 2 bases from J, leaving 8 bases between. Written as DNA, the CDR3 is TGCAGTGTGACATATAACACTGAAGCTTTCTTT. This codes for CSVTYNTEAFF.

The J gene is TRBJ2-7, the V gene TRBV19, with 8 nucleotides matching TRBD2. Germline CDR1 reads LNHDA; CDR2 reads SQIVND (reference sequence). The CDR3 is made up of 14 amino acids. V dropped 8 bases and J dropped 0; count of bases not matched to a gene: 6. The CDR3 sequence: CASSGGAPSYEQYF. CDR3 nucleotides: TGTGCCAGTTCGGGGGGGGCGCCCTCCTACGAGCAGTACTTC.

V and J are TRBV6-1 and TRBJ1-4; no clear D. The CDR3 is made up of 16 amino acids. V lost 2 bases and J 8 bases, leaving 18 bases between the germline ends. In germline, CDR1 is MNHNS, CDR2 SASEGT. CDR3 nucleotide sequence: TGTGCCAGCAGTGAAATTTCGGGAAGGCTACGGGAAAAACTGTTTTTT. This encodes CASSEISGRLREKLFF.

This rearrangement joins TRBV6-1 to TRBJ1-1, with a tentative D call TRBD1 (6 bases). This CDR3 is built from 10 residues. V was clipped by 6 bases and J by 11 bases, with 10 bases between them. The germline V gene has CDR1 MNHNS and CDR2 SASEGT. The CDR3 DNA follows: TGTGCCAGCAGGGGGGGGCCCGCTTTCTTT. Translated: CASRGGPAFF.

The chain links TRBV10-3 to TRBJ1-1; TRBD1 agrees at 9 bases. V lost 2 bases, J lost 1 base, and 2 bases stayed unmatched. The germline gives CDR1 ENHRY, CDR2 SYGVKD. The CDR3 spans 15 residues. The CDR3 is CAISETGQGNTEAFF. CDR3 nucleotides: TGTGCCATCAGTGAGACGGGACAGGGGAACACTGAAGCTTTCTTT.

The chain couples TRBV18 to TRBJ2-7; D remains ambiguous. The germline V and J ends were trimmed by 3 bases and 5 bases, with 8 bases remaining between them. CDR1 is KGHSH and CDR2 is LQKENI in the germline V gene. This CDR3 is built from 12 residues. The CDR3 DNA sequence: TGTGCCAGCTCACCTCCCCATGACGAGCAGTACTTC. This gives the protein CASSPPHDEQYF. The variable domain in full, with the rest retrieved from reference TRBV18 and TRBJ2-7, is NAGVMQNPRHLVRRRGQEARLRCSPMKGHSHVYWYRQLPEEGLKFMVYLQKENIIDESGMPKERFSAEFPKEGPSILRIQQVVRGDSAAYFCASSPPHDEQYFGPGTRLTVT.

The genes are TRBV10-3 and TRBJ1-1, with 7 bases lining up with TRBD1. Germline V gene sequence: CDR1 ENHRY, CDR2 SYGVKD. The V and J ends lost 9 bases and 7 bases, in that order; junction bases with no gene match: 5. There are 11 residues in the CDR3. The CDR3 DNA reads TGTGCCATGAAGGGGGCAGGTGAAGCTTTCTTT. It specifies CAMKGAGEAFF.

Comment on this clone: At one end, the junction sequence differs from germline, possibly due to a read error. V usage is TRBV5-4 and J usage is TRBJ2-7; D may be TRBD1 (6 bases). The CDR3 totals 11 residues. Germline V gene data show CDR1 as SGHNT and CDR2 as YYREEE (reference sequence). CDR3 protein: CASSLGQGQHF. The CDR3 coding sequence is TGTGCCAGCAGCTTGGGGCAGGGGCAGCACTTC.

Comments on this clone: The same CDR3 also results from other DNA sequences found in this sample. This sequence joins TRBV25-1 and TRBJ2-5; D may be TRBD2 (5 bases). CDR1 and CDR2 from the germline V gene are MGHDK and SYGVNS. Trimming pared 3 bases from V and 5 bases from J, leaving 13 bases between. The CDR3 totals 14 residues. The CDR3 DNA reads as TGTGCCAGCAGTGACTGGCGGGCGGCGGAGACCCAGTACTTC. It specifies CASSDWRAAETQYF.